This T cell receptor beta chain was observed in a study of T cells in Graves' hyperthyroidism and ophthalmopathy. Findings and caveats of the study: The model predicted ophthalmopathy a median roughly six months before onset.

Notes on this clonotype: Its antigen is undetermined. The junction departs from the called germline gene at one end, perhaps through a read error.

The CDR3 has 13 residues. Germline V CDR1 and CDR2: LGHDT, YNNKEL (reference sequence). The study left out patients who had uncontrolled infection, other autoimmune disease, pregnancy or lactation. Used for diagnoses were clinical symptoms, serum thyroxine and TRAb, thyroid ultrasound and orbital computed tomography. Amplification of TCR beta CDR3 regions was performed using RNA transcripts as template. Using the HTBI primer set, a first-round RT-PCR was run on the TCR CDR3. TCRdb reprocessed the multiplex PCR reads with MiXCR, giving one entry per CDR3 protein. Among 400,000 to 500,000 distinct CDR3 sequences, around an eighth were seen once, and the ten largest hold around 17%.

The sequence derives from a young woman with Graves' hyperthyroidism. The sequenced material came from blood. The chain is built from TRBV3-1 and TRBJ1-2; D remains ambiguous. CDR3: CASSQAGSYGCTF. For the CDR3, the DNA is TGTGCCAGCAGCCAAGCGGGTAGTTATGGCTGCACCTTC.